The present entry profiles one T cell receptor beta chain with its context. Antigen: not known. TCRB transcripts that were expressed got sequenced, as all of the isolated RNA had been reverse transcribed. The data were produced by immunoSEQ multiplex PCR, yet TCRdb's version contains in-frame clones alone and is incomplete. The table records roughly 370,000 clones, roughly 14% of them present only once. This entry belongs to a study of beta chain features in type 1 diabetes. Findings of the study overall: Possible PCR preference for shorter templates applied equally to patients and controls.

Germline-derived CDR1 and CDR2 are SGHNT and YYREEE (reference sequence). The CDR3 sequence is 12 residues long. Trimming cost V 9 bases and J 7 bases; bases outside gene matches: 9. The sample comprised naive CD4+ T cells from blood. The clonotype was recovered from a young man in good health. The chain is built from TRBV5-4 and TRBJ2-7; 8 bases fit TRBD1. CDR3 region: CATSTGVKEQYF. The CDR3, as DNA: TGTGCCACCTCGACAGGGGTAAAAGAGCAGTACTTC. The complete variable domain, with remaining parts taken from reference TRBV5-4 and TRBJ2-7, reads ETGVTQSPTHLIKTRGQQVTLRCSSQSGHNTVSWYQQALGQGPQFIFQYYREEENGRGNFPPRFSGLQFPNYSSELNVNALELDDSALYLCATSTGVKEQYFGPGTRLTVT.